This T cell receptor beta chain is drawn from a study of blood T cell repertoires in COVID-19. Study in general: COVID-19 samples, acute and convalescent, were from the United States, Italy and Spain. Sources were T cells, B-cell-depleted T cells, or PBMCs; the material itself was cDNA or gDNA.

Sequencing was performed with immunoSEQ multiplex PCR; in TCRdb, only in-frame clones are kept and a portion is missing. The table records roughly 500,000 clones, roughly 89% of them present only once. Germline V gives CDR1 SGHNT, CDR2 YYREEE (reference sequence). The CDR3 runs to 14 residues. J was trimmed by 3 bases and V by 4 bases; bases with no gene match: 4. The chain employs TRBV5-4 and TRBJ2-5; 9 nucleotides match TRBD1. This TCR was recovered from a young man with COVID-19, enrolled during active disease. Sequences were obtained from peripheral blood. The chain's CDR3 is CASSQRTGEETQYF. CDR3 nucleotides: TGTGCCAGCAGCCAACGGACAGGGGAAGAGACCCAGTACTTC.